The rows below give T cell receptor beta chains drawn from one sample of a study of blood T cell repertoires in COVID-19. Assay used: immunoSEQ multiplex PCR; TCRdb lists only in-frame clones, some missing. The table lists about 110,000 clones, around 74% of them singletons. Source material: peripheral blood. These TCRs come from a woman aged 60-75 years with acute or convalescent COVID-19. Each CDR3 is given with its conserved first and last residue. A D gene is named only where the DNA matches it firmly. Clone size is shown for a subset of rows, as once, few, many or a class of expanded clone.

clone_size	v_call	d_call	j_call	cdr3_nt	cdr3_aa
many	TRBV5-1	NA	TRBJ2-7	TGCGCCAGCAGCCCGGGATTTAGGGCGGGCGAGCAGTACTTC	CASSPGFRAGEQYF
few	TRBV9	TRBD1	TRBJ1-2	TGTGCCAGCAGCGGGACACACGGGACAGCTGGCTACACCTTC	CASSGTHGTAGYTF
NA	TRBV2	TRBD2	TRBJ2-7	TGTGCCAGCAACCGGCAGGGACTAGAGGACGGCGAGCAGTACTTC	CASNRQGLEDGEQYF
NA	TRBV5-1	TRBD1	TRBJ2-7	TGCGCCAGCAGCCCTCGGACAGGGGGCTACGAGCAGTACTTC	CASSPRTGGYEQYF
NA	TRBV18	TRBD1	TRBJ1-4	TGTGCCAGCTCACCAGGGACAGGGTACGAAAAACTGTTTTTT	CASSPGTGYEKLFF
NA	TRBV30	NA	TRBJ1-4	TGTGCCTGGAGTGCACTAACCGGGGGGACGTTTTTT	CAWSALTGGTFF
NA	TRBV6-5	TRBD1	TRBJ1-2	TGTGCCTCCACGGCCGGAGGGGGCGATAACTATGGCTACACCTTC	CASTAGGGDNYGYTF
NA	TRBV2	NA	TRBJ1-2	TGTGCCAGCAGAAGGGGGGGTCGTTATGGCTACACCTTC	CASRRGGRYGYTF
NA	TRBV18	NA	TRBJ1-1	TGTGCCAGCTCACCGGGTTCGGATCCCGGAGGAGCTTTCTTT	CASSPGSDPGGAFF
once	TRBV5-1	NA	TRBJ1-6	TGCGCCAGCCGGAGGAGGCAGACCCATAATTCACCCCTCCACTTT	CASRRRQTHNSPLHF
few	TRBV10-3	NA	TRBJ1-1	TGTGCCATCAGGGGAACAGGGAACACTGAAGCTTTCTTT	CAIRGTGNTEAFF
NA	TRBV7-9	TRBD1	TRBJ2-2	TGTGCCAGCAGCTTGGGGACAGGGCTCACCGGGGAGCTGTTTTTT	CASSLGTGLTGELFF
few	TRBV6-5	TRBD1	TRBJ2-7	TGTGCCAGCAGTCGTCTCGGGACAGGGTCGAACGAGCAGTACTTC	CASSRLGTGSNEQYF
few	TRBV20-1	NA	TRBJ1-1	TGCAGTGCTAGTAATTCCGGTCGGGGGATGAACACTGAAGCTTTCTTT	CSASNSGRGMNTEAFF
many	TRBV4-2	NA	TRBJ2-3	TGTGCCAGCAGCCGGGGAGTTGACCCGGCCACAGATACGCAGTATTTT	CASSRGVDPATDTQYF
once	TRBV10-3	TRBD1	TRBJ1-5	TGTGCCATCAGCGGGGGACAGGACAATCAGCCCCAGCATTTT	CAISGGQDNQPQHF
NA	TRBV24-1	NA	TRBJ2-3	TGTGCCACCAGTGAACCCAGAACGGGGTTTAACACAGATACGCAGTATTTT	CATSEPRTGFNTDTQYF
NA	TRBV6-5	NA	TRBJ2-7	TGTGCCAGCAGTTACAAAGGGGACTACGAGCAGTACTTC	CASSYKGDYEQYF
NA	TRBV10-3	TRBD1	TRBJ1-4	TGTGCCATCAGCGGGGGAACCGGGACAGGGGTTGAAAAACTGTTTTTT	CAISGGTGTGVEKLFF
NA	TRBV7-3	TRBD1	TRBJ2-5	TGTGCCAGCAGCTTAACAGGGGGCATGTCGGAGACCCAGTACTTC	CASSLTGGMSETQYF
NA	TRBV5-6	NA	TRBJ2-7	TGTGCCAGCAGCTTAGGCGGACAGCTGTACGAGCAGTACTTC	CASSLGGQLYEQYF
NA	TRBV2	TRBD2	TRBJ2-3	TGTGCCAGCAGTGGCCAGGGACTAGCGGGGGGCGGCGCTAGCACAGATACGCAGTATTTT	CASSGQGLAGGGASTDTQYF
many	TRBV20-1	NA	TRBJ2-3	TGCAGTGCTAGTCCGAGCGATCTAGCCGGGAGCACAGATACGCAGTATTTT	CSASPSDLAGSTDTQYF
NA	TRBV10-2	NA	TRBJ1-1	TGCGCCAGCAGTGATATTAGGAGGTTGAACACTGAAGCTTTCTTT	CASSDIRRLNTEAFF
NA	TRBV3-1/TRBV3-2	NA	TRBJ1-1	TGTGCCAGCAGCCGAACAGGACAGAACACTGAAGCTTTCTTT	CASSRTGQNTEAFF
NA	TRBV5-1	NA	TRBJ2-5	TGCGCCAGCAGCTTGGGGAACAGGGAAGGCCAAGAGACCCAGTACTTC	CASSLGNREGQETQYF
NA	TRBV27	NA	TRBJ1-6	TGTGCCAGCAGTAGCGTCAGGGGCGCGAATTCACCCCTCCACTTT	CASSSVRGANSPLHF
NA	TRBV7-2	TRBD1	TRBJ1-1	TGTGCCAGCAGCGACGGACAGGGTCGTTCCACTGAAGCTTTCTTT	CASSDGQGRSTEAFF